These 10 T cell receptor beta chains were sequenced from one sample in a study of T cell responses to AZD1222 COVID-19 vaccine. Clones were sequenced by immunoSEQ multiplex PCR, and TCRdb holds only the in-frame ones, with some missing. The data show 100,000 to 150,000 clones, roughly nine tenths seen once. The source was peripheral blood, collected on day 0 of AZD1222 vaccination. The receptors here all came from an adult in good health.

V gene TRBV13 combines with J gene TRBJ1-1; D not resolved. V shed 4 bases and J shed 3 bases, with 6 bases lying between them. CDR1 and CDR2 (germline): PRHDT, FYEKMQ (reference sequence). CDR3 size: 12 residues. The CDR3 DNA reads as TGTGCCAGCAGCTCCCATGACACTGAAGCTTTCTTT. Residues: CASSSHDTEAFF. The full variable domain, with the rest looked up from reference TRBV13 and TRBJ1-1, is AAGVIQSPRHLIKEKRETATLKCYPIPRHDTVYWYQQGPGQDPQFLISFYEKMQSDKGSIPDRFSAQQFSDYHSELNMSSLELGDSALYFCASSSHDTEAFFGQGTRLTVV.

The chain has TRBV2 and TRBJ2-1; TRBD1 might be the D (6 bases). Germline V lookup: CDR1 SNHLY, CDR2 FYNNEI. Trimming removed 4 bases from V and 7 bases from J, with 11 bases in between. The CDR3 consists of 13 residues. The CDR3 loop is CASSVNRANEQFF. CDR3 nucleotides: TGTGCCAGCAGTGTAAACAGGGCAAATGAGCAGTTCTTC. Complete variable domain (other parts from reference TRBV2 and TRBJ2-1): EPEVTQTPSHQVTQMGQEVILRCVPISNHLYFYWYRQILGQKVEFLVSFYNNEISEKSEIFDDQFSVERPDGSNFTLKIRSTKLEDSAMYFCASSVNRANEQFFGPGTRLTVL.

The chain joins TRBV3-1 (or the pseudogene TRBV3-2) to TRBJ1-2; no reliable D call. In germline, CDR1 is LGHDT, CDR2 YNNKEL (reference sequence). Trimming left V 0 bases short and J 4 bases short, with 6 bases between. This CDR3 contains 13 residues. For the CDR3, the DNA is TGTGCCAGCAGCCAAGATGCGGGCTATGGCTACACCTTC. It yields the protein CASSQDAGYGYTF.

The chain links TRBV28 to TRBJ2-5; D possibly corresponds to TRBD2 (6 bases). This CDR3 comprises 15 residues. V was trimmed by 5 bases and J by 0 bases, leaving 13 bases between them. Germline values: CDR1 MDHEN, CDR2 SYDVKM. CDR3 coding DNA: TGTGCCAGCAGTCCCACGGGGGAGGACCAAGAGACCCAGTACTTC. The encoded protein is CASSPTGEDQETQYF.

The chain carries TRBV10-3 and TRBJ1-1; 9 bases are shared with TRBD1. Trimming took 8 bases from V and 2 from J; bases not matched to a gene: 9. The germline CDR1 and CDR2 sequences are ENHRY and SYGVKD. The CDR3 totals 15 residues. The CDR3 loop reads CAISEGDRVNTEAFF. The CDR3 bases are TGTGCCATCTCGGAGGGGGACAGGGTTAACACTGAAGCTTTCTTT.

This chain links TRBV25-1 with TRBJ2-1; TRBD2 matches at 11 bases. The germline V gene encodes CDR1 MGHDK and CDR2 SYGVNS. This CDR3 is built from 17 residues. The junction had 8 bases not matched to a gene; V was cut back by 4 bases and J by 3 bases. The CDR3 sequence is CASSGTSGRSLYNEQFF. CDR3 DNA: TGTGCCAGCAGTGGAACTAGCGGGAGATCCCTCTACAATGAGCAGTTCTTC.

The chain carries TRBV5-1 and TRBJ2-3; 8 positions agree with TRBD1. CDR1 is SGHRS and CDR2 is YFSETQ in the germline V gene. Trimming at V came to 6 bases and at J to 5 bases, leaving 8 bases not matched to a gene. CDR3 size: 14 residues. The CDR3 protein is CASTSGQAIDTQYF. CDR3 DNA sequence: TGCGCCAGCACCTCGGGACAGGCTATAGATACGCAGTATTTT.

The chain links TRBV15 to TRBJ1-2; no clear D gene. Between the trimmed V and J ends, which lost 0 bases and 2 bases, there was a span of 4 bases. Germline CDR1 is LNHNV and CDR2 is YYDKDF (reference sequence). The CDR3 is 13 residues long. CDR3 nucleotide sequence: TGTGCCACCAGCAGAGACAAGAACTATGGCTACACCTTC. This gives the protein CATSRDKNYGYTF. Full variable domain (remainder filled in from reference TRBV15 and TRBJ1-2): DAMVIQNPRYQVTQFGKPVTLSCSQTLNHNVMYWYQQKSSQAPKLLFHYYDKDFNNEADTPDNFQSRRPNTSFCFLDIRSPGLGDTAMYLCATSRDKNYGYTFGSGTRLTVV.

The chain recombines TRBV5-1 with TRBJ1-5; D gene ambiguous. The CDR3 is made up of 12 amino acids. Germline V gives CDR1 SGHRS, CDR2 YFSETQ. V was cut by 4 bases and J by 6 bases, with 8 bases left in between. CDR3 protein: CASSPEGQPQHF. The CDR3 bases are TGCGCCAGCAGCCCGGAGGGTCAGCCCCAGCATTTT.

The chain uses TRBV6-5 and TRBJ2-2; 7 positions match TRBD1. The CDR3 covers 14 residues. V gave up 0 bases and J gave up 6 bases; unmatched junction bases: 1. CDR1 and CDR2 (germline): MNHEY, SVGAGI. The CDR3 sequence is CASSYSTGPGELFF. The CDR3 DNA follows: TGTGCCAGCAGTTACTCGACAGGGCCCGGGGAGCTGTTTTTT.